These 9 T cell receptor beta chains were sequenced from one sample in a study of CD8 T cells in ankylosing spondylitis. No antigen has been identified for these receptors. TCRdb re-called the 5' RACE reads through MiXCR, storing one row per CDR3 protein. The sample records around 890,000 distinct CDR3 sequences, about 12% being singletons. The study's findings and limits: Apparently characteristic of ankylosing spondylitis blood was a TCR beta motif (about 8 highly homologous variants).

The sequenced material came from blood, either unsorted or a sorted T cell fraction (not recorded which). These receptors were collected from a male donor with ankylosing spondylitis.

This chain joins TRBV5-1 and TRBJ2-7; perhaps TRBD2 as D (6 bases). There are 14 residues in the CDR3. V lost 7 bases to trimming and J lost 1 base, with 15 bases between them. From germline, CDR1 is SGHRS and CDR2 YFSETQ. The CDR3 is CASRVSGTSYEQYF. CDR3 bases: TGCGCCAGCCGGGTTAGTGGGACTTCCTACGAGCAGTACTTC.

This clonotype has a count of ten or more. The genes are TRBV29-1 and TRBJ1-4, with D tentatively TRBD1 (6 bases). Trimming cost V 4 bases and J 8 bases, with 11 bases left between them. The CDR3 runs to 12 residues. Germline assignment: CDR1 SQVTM and CDR2 ANQGSEA. DNA of the CDR3: TGCAGCGTTGCCAGGGGTGGAGAAAAACTGTTTTTT. Translation gives CSVARGGEKLFF.

This clonotype was observed a few times. The chain recombines TRBV20-1 with TRBJ1-1, with D unresolved. There are 14 residues in the CDR3. The germline gives CDR1 DFQATT, CDR2 SNEGSKA (reference sequence). The V gene lost 0 bases and the J gene lost 5 bases, with 13 bases spanning the gap. This chain's CDR3 is CSARDVTKWTEAFF. The CDR3 DNA sequence: TGCAGTGCTAGAGACGTTACTAAGTGGACTGAAGCTTTCTTT.

This chain joins TRBV7-2 and TRBJ2-3; perhaps TRBD1 as D (5 bases). The length of the CDR3 is 15 residues. The V gene lost 1 base and the J gene lost 4 bases, with 12 bases spanning the gap. Germline CDR1 SGHTA, CDR2 FQGNSA. CDR3 in amino acids: CASSLVRVMADTQYF. CDR3 coding DNA: TGTGCCAGCAGCTTAGTCAGGGTTATGGCAGATACGCAGTATTTT.

In DNA, the CDR3 is TGTGCCAGCAGTGAATTGGGTACCATGAACACTGAAGCTTTCTTT. Amino acid sequence: CASSELGTMNTEAFF. This chain connects TRBV25-1 to TRBJ1-1; D is unclear. CDR3 size: 15 residues. Germline V gene sequence: CDR1 MGHDK, CDR2 SYGVNS. V was pared by 1 base and J by 0 bases, with 9 bases between.

This clonotype was counted only a few times. V is TRBV20-1 and J is TRBJ2-1, with TRBD2 identical over 7 bases. CDR1 is DFQATT, CDR2 SNEGSKA, per germline (reference sequence). The CDR3 loop spans 15 amino acids. V lost 2 bases and J lost 4; bases outside the gene matches: 8. CDR3 loop: CSARSAWGGYNEQFF. The CDR3, as DNA: TGCAGTGCTAGATCCGCCTGGGGGGGGTACAATGAGCAGTTCTTC.

The chain links TRBV20-1 to TRBJ2-7, with D hard to call. This CDR3 is built from 12 residues. Trimming stripped 3 bases from V and 0 bases from J, with 6 bases between. Germline V gene data show CDR1 as DFQATT and CDR2 as SNEGSKA (reference sequence). The chain's CDR3 is CSASSSSYEQYF. The DNA for the CDR3 is TGCAGTGCTAGCTCGAGCTCCTACGAGCAGTACTTC.

The CDR3, as DNA: TGCAGCGTACTAGTAGGCCCCCAAGAGACCCAGTACTTC. Protein: CSVLVGPQETQYF. The gene calls are TRBV29-1 and TRBJ2-5; a weak D match, TRBD2 (5 bases). Germline V lookup: CDR1 SQVTM, CDR2 ANQGSEA. The CDR3 loop spans 13 amino acids. Trimming removed 6 bases from V and 1 base from J, with 12 bases in between. Looking up the rest from reference TRBV29-1 and TRBJ2-5 gives the full variable domain: SAVISQKPSRDICQRGTSLTIQCQVDSQVTMMFWYRQQPGQSLTLIATANQGSEATYESGFVIDKFPISRPNLTFSTLTVSNMSPEDSSIYLCSVLVGPQETQYFGPGTRLLVL.

The gene calls are TRBV20-1 and TRBJ1-5, with a tentative D call TRBD1 (5 bases). Germline V gene lookup returns CDR1 DFQATT and CDR2 SNEGSKA (reference sequence). V was shortened by 3 bases and J by 10 bases, with 16 bases between the two germline ends. CDR3 length equals 13 residues. The DNA for the CDR3 is TGCAGTGCTAGTATCCAGGGCGGACACCCCCAGCATTTT. Its protein is CSASIQGGHPQHF.